The clone carrying this TCR beta chain was picked up a small number of times. This entry belongs to a study of early T cells in non-severe SARS-CoV-2 infection. Turning to the study itself: Sequenced bulk RNA came from whole blood that was unsorted, and chains were unpaired.

This CDR3 has 13 residues. V shed 1 base and J shed 1 base, with 7 bases lying between them. Germline-derived CDR1 and CDR2 are GTSNPN and SVGIG (reference sequence). The protocol attached unique molecular identifiers to individual cDNA molecules. TCRdb re-analysed the 5' RACE reads in MiXCR, keeping a single row per CDR3 protein. This table holds over 50,000 distinct CDR3 sequences, approximately 12% found once. The material sequenced was whole blood. The clonotype originates from an adult who was a healthcare worker with PCR-confirmed SARS-CoV-2 infection or an uninfected control (not recorded which). The V call is TRBV30, the J call TRBJ1-1; no reliable D call. The CDR3 reads CAWSGSANTEAFF. CDR3 coding DNA: TGTGCCTGGAGTGGCTCAGCGAACACTGAAGCTTTCTTT.